Here is one T cell receptor (beta chain) with its context. Its matching antigen is unknown. Building the TCR beta libraries relied on iRepertoire HTBI primers, and CDR3 regions underwent Arm-PCR. TCRdb fed the multiplex PCR reads into MiXCR, producing one record per CDR3 protein. The profile shows 600,000 to 850,000 distinct CDR3 sequences, 25% to 35% of them singletons. There are 14 residues in the CDR3. With V trimmed by 4 bases and J by 1 base, 2 bases remained unmatched. The germline V gene has CDR1 WNHNN and CDR2 SYGVQD (reference sequence). Described time point: persistent/refractory GD, antithyroid drugs over 5 years with positive TRAb. PBMCs provided the RNA from which the TCR library was made. This record belongs to a study of regulatory T cells in long-lasting Graves disease. Study outcomes and limitations: It was in persistent disease that TRBV28, TRBJ1-2 and TRBJ2-5 were favored.

The sample here was peripheral blood mononuclear cells (PBMCs), taken when the disease was refractory, from a patient treated with antithyroid drugs. The receptor's source is a female donor with Graves disease. The rearrangement links TRBV10-1 to TRBJ2-5, with 8 bases identical to TRBD2. The CDR3 sequence: CASSGSGSQETQYF. CDR3 coding DNA: TGCGCCAGCAGTGGGAGCGGGAGCCAAGAGACCCAGTACTTC.